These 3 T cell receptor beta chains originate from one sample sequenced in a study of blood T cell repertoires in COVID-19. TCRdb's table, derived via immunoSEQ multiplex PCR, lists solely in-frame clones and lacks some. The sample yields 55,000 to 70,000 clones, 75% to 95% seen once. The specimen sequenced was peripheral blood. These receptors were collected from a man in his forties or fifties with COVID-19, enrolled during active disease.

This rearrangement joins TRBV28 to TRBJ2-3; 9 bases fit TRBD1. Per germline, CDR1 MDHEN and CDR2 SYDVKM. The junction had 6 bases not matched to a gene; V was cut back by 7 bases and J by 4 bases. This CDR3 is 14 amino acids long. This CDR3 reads CASITGGRADTQYF. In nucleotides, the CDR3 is TGTGCCAGCATAACAGGGGGCAGGGCAGATACGCAGTATTTT. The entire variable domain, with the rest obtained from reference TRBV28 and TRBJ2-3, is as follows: DVKVTQSSRYLVKRTGEKVFLECVQDMDHENMFWYRQDPGLGLRLIYFSYDVKMKEKGDIPEGYSVSREKKERFSLILESASTNQTSMYLCASITGGRADTQYFGPGTRLTVL.

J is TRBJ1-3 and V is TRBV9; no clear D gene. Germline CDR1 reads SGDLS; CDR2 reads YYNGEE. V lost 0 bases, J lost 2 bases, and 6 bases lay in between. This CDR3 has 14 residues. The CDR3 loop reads CASSVGGAGNTIYF. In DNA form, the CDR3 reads TGTGCCAGCAGCGTAGGTGGAGCTGGAAACACCATATATTTT.

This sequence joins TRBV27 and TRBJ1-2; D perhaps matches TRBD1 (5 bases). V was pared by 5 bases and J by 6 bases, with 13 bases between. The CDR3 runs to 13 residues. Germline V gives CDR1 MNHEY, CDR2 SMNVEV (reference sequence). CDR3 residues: CASSLRTGDGYTF. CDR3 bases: TGTGCCAGCAGTCTCCGCACAGGCGATGGCTACACCTTC.